These 10 T cell receptor beta chains were sequenced from one sample in a study of T-cell reconstitution after alpha-beta-depleted transplantation in children. Unique molecular identifiers were built into the TCRbeta library. TCRdb re-derived calls from the PCR reads in MiXCR, one entry per CDR3 protein. This sample has roughly 300,000 distinct CDR3 sequences; approximately 9.6% occur once, and the top ten carry about 9.5%. Specimen: PBMCs from the stem cell graft donor, collected from the stem cell graft. The receptor set was obtained from a human donor who donated a stem cell graft to a child with SCID.

This clonotype was seen repeatedly, ten times or more. The chain links TRBV7-9 to TRBJ2-3; 8 bases map to TRBD1. There are 15 residues in the CDR3. Trimming took 5 bases from V and 1 from J; bases not matched to a gene: 5. CDR1 is SEHNR and CDR2 is FQNEAQ in the germline V gene (reference sequence). CDR3 in amino acids: CASSPNRGGTDTQYF. In nucleotides, the CDR3 is TGTGCCAGCAGCCCAAACAGGGGGGGCACAGATACGCAGTATTTT. The full variable domain, its missing parts supplied by reference TRBV7-9 and TRBJ2-3, is DTGVSQNPRHKITKRGQNVTFRCDPISEHNRLYWYRQTLGQGPEFLTYFQNEAQLEKSRLLSDRFSAERPKGSFSTLEIQRTEQGDSAMYLCASSPNRGGTDTQYFGPGTRLTVL.

At least ten counts were recorded for this clonotype. The J gene is TRBJ2-2, the V gene TRBV12-3 or TRBV12-4, with 9 bases identical to TRBD1. CDR3 length equals 15 residues. V was clipped by 8 bases and J by 7 bases; unmatched bases: 11. CDR3 in amino acids: CASGFGDREHGELFF. CDR3 DNA: TGTGCCAGCGGATTCGGGGACAGGGAGCACGGGGAGCTGTTTTTT.

This clonotype was seen at least ten times. This chain links TRBV25-1 with TRBJ2-2; D gene unclear. The CDR3 contains 13 residues. Germline-derived CDR1 and CDR2 are MGHDK and SYGVNS. Trimming left V 5 bases short and J 5 bases short, with 9 bases between. The CDR3 loop reads CASSLWGTGELFF. The DNA of the CDR3 is TGTGCCAGCAGTCTGTGGGGAACCGGGGAGCTGTTTTTT.

The chain uses TRBV11-1 and TRBJ2-1; no definite D call. V was trimmed by 5 bases and J by 0 bases, leaving 11 bases between them. Germline CDR1 reads SGHAT; CDR2 reads FQDESV (reference sequence). This CDR3 spans 15 amino acids. As DNA, the CDR3 is TGTGCCAGCAGCCATGCCGGGCTCTCCTACAATGAGCAGTTCTTC. Protein sequence: CASSHAGLSYNEQFF.

This chain links TRBV4-1 with TRBJ2-7; 10 bases map to TRBD1. Germline V gene data show CDR1 as MGHRA and CDR2 as YSYEKL. The CDR3 extends over 15 amino acids. J lost 2 bases, V lost 3 bases, and 4 bases had no gene match. The CDR3 is CASSQDRGVPYEQYF. The CDR3 DNA is TGCGCCAGCAGCCAGGACAGGGGGGTGCCCTACGAGCAGTACTTC.

About this clonotype: This clone may be a read error of a much larger clone one base away. The V and J genes are TRBV6-1 and TRBJ2-2; no firm D call. The CDR3 is 14 amino acids. Germline V gene lookup returns CDR1 MNHNS and CDR2 SASEGT. Trimming took 8 bases from V and 5 from J, leaving 15 bases between them. CDR3 sequence reads: CASGPDGRTGELFF. The CDR3 DNA follows: TGTGCCAGCGGTCCGGACGGACGGACCGGGGAGCTGTTTTTT.

The rearrangement uses TRBV6-2 or TRBV6-3 and TRBJ2-1; 7 bases match TRBD1. Germline V gene sequence: CDR1 MNHEY, CDR2 SVGEGT. V was clipped by 6 bases and J by 0 bases; unmatched bases: 8. The CDR3 length is 16 residues. Written as DNA, the CDR3 is TGTGCCAGCAGCCTCACGGGACAGTCCTCCTACAATGAGCAGTTCTTC. Its translation is CASSLTGQSSYNEQFF.

This clonotype was seen only a few times. The rearrangement uses TRBV12-3 or TRBV12-4 and TRBJ1-2, with D perhaps TRBD1 (5 bases). The CDR3 spans 15 residues. The V and J ends lost 6 bases and 0 bases respectively, with 14 bases between them. The CDR3 spells CASSRDRDPNYGYTF. Written as DNA, the CDR3 is TGTGCCAGCAGCCGCGATAGGGACCCTAACTATGGCTACACCTTC.

This clonotype has just a few counts. The J gene is TRBJ1-6, the V gene TRBV14, with D possibly TRBD1 on 5 matching bases. With 3 bases removed from V and 3 bases from J, the gap between germline ends came to 9 bases. CDR1 is SGHDN, CDR2 FVKESK, per germline. The CDR3 runs to 15 residues. CDR3 sequence reads: CASSQGTFYNSPLHF. For the CDR3, the DNA is TGTGCCAGCAGCCAGGGGACTTTCTATAATTCACCCCTCCACTTT.

In its sample, this clonotype was seen a few times. The genes are TRBV7-9 and TRBJ1-3; TRBD1 might be the D (6 bases). Trimming removed 2 bases from V and 0 bases from J, with 8 bases in between. This CDR3 has 15 amino acids. Germline V gives CDR1 SEHNR, CDR2 FQNEAQ (reference sequence). CDR3 bases: TGTGCCAGCAGCTTACAGGGGTCCTCTGGAAACACCATATATTTT. Translating it yields CASSLQGSSGNTIYF.